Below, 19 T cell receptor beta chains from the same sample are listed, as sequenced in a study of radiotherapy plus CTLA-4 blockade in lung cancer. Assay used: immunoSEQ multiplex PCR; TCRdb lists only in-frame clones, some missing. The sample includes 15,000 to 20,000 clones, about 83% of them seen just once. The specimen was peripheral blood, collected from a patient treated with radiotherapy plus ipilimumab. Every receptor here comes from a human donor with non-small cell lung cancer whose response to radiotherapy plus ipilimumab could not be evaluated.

The CDR3 loop is CASSLAGPGELFF. In nucleotides, the CDR3 is TGTGCCAGCAGCTTAGCGGGCCCCGGGGAGCTGTTTTTT. This chain joins TRBV7-2 and TRBJ2-2; D not certain. Trimming took 0 bases from V and 6 from J, leaving 5 bases between them. The CDR3 totals 13 residues. Germline V gene data show CDR1 as SGHTA and CDR2 as FQGNSA.

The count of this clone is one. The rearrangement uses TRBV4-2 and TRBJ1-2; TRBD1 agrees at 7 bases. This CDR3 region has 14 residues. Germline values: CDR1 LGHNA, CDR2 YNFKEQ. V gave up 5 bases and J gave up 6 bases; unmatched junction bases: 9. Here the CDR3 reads CASSETGLLNGYTF. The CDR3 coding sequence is TGTGCCAGCAGCGAGACAGGGCTCTTGAATGGCTACACCTTC.

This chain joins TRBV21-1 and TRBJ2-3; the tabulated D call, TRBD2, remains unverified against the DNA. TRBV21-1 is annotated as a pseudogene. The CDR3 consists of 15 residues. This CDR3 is CASSKRPVRADTQYF. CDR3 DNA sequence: TGTGCCAGCAGCAAACGTCCTGTCCGGGCAGATACGCAGTATTTT.

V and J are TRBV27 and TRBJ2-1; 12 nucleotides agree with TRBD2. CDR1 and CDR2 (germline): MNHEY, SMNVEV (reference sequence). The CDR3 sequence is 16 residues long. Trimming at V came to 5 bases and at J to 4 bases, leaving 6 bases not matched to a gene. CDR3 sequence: CASSPRLAGVYNEQFF. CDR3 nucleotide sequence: TGTGCCAGCAGTCCACGACTAGCGGGAGTTTACAATGAGCAGTTCTTC.

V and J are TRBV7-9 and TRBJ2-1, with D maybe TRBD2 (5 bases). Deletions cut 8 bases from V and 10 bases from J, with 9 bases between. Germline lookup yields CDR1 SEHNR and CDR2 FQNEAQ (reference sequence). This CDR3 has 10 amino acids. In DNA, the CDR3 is TGTGCCAGCTTAGCGCAGGAGCAGTTCTTC. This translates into CASLAQEQFF.

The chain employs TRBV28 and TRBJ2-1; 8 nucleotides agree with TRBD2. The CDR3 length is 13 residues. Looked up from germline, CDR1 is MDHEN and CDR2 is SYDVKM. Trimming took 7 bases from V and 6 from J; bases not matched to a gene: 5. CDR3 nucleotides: TGTGCCAGCATCCGCGGGGGGTCCAATGAGCAGTTCTTC. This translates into CASIRGGSNEQFF.

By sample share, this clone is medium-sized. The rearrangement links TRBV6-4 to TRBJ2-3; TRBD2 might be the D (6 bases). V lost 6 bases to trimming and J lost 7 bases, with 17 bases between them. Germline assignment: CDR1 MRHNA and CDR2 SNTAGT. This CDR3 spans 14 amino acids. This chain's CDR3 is CASSEEGAVHTQYF. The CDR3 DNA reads TGTGCCAGCAGCGAGGAGGGCGCGGTCCATACGCAGTATTTT.

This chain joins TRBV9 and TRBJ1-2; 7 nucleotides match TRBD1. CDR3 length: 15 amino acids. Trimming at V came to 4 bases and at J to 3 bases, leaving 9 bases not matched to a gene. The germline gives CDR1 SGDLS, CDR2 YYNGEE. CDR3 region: CASSPNVDRDYGYTF. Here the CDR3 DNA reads TGTGCCAGCAGCCCTAATGTCGACAGGGACTATGGCTACACCTTC.

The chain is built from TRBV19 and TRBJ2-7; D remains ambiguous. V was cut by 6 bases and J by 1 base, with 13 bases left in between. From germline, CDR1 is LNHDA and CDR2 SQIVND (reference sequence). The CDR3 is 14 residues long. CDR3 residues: CASSSSAQSYEQYF. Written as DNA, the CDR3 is TGTGCCAGTAGCTCGTCAGCACAGTCCTACGAGCAGTACTTC.

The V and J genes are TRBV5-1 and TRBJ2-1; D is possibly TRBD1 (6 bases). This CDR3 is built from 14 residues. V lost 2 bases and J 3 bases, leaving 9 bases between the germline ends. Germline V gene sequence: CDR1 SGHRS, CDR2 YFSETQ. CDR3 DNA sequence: TGCGCCAGCAGCTTAACAGGGAGCTACAATGAGCAGTTCTTC. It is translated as CASSLTGSYNEQFF.

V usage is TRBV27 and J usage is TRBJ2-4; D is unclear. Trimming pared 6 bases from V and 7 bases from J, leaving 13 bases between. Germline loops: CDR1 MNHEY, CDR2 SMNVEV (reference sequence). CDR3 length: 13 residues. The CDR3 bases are TGTGCCAGCAGCGAGGAGTATAGCAACATTCAGTACTTC. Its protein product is CASSEEYSNIQYF.

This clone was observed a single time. The CDR3 nucleotides are TGTGCCAGCAGAGGGGGAAAAGATACGCAGTATTTT. It is translated as CASRGGKDTQYF. The chain uses TRBV28 and TRBJ2-3; D might be TRBD1 (6 bases). Looked up from germline, CDR1 is MDHEN and CDR2 is SYDVKM. Trimming took 6 bases from V and 5 from J, leaving 9 bases between them. The CDR3 length is 12 residues. The whole variable domain, remainder taken from reference TRBV28 and TRBJ2-3, is DVKVTQSSRYLVKRTGEKVFLECVQDMDHENMFWYRQDPGLGLRLIYFSYDVKMKEKGDIPEGYSVSREKKERFSLILESASTNQTSMYLCASRGGKDTQYFGPGTRLTVL.

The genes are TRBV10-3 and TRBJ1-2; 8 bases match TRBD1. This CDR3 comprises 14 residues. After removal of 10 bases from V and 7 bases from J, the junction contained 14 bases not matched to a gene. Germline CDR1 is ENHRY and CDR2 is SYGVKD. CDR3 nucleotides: TGTGCCAGCTTCCAACGACAGGGGAGGGGTGGCTACACCTTC. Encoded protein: CASFQRQGRGGYTF.

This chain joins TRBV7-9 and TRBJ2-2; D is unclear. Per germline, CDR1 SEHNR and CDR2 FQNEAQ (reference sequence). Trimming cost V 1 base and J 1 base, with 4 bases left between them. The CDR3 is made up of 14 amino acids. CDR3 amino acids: CASSLGENTGELFF. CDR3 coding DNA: TGTGCCAGCAGCTTAGGAGAGAACACCGGGGAGCTGTTTTTT. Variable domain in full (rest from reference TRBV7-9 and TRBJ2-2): DTGVSQNPRHKITKRGQNVTFRCDPISEHNRLYWYRQTLGQGPEFLTYFQNEAQLEKSRLLSDRFSAERPKGSFSTLEIQRTEQGDSAMYLCASSLGENTGELFFGEGSRLTVL.

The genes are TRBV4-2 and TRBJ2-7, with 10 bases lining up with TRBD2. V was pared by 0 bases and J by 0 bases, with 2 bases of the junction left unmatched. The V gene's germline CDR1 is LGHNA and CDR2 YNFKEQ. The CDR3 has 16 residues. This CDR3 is CASSQEASGSSYEQYF. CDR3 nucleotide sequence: TGTGCCAGCAGCCAAGAGGCTAGCGGGAGCTCCTACGAGCAGTACTTC.

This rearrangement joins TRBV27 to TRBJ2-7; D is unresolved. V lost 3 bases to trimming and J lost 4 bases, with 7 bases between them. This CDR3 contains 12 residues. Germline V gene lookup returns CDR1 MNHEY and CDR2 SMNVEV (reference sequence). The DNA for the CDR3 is TGTGCCAGCAGTTTTGGCTCGTACGAGCAGTACTTC. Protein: CASSFGSYEQYF.

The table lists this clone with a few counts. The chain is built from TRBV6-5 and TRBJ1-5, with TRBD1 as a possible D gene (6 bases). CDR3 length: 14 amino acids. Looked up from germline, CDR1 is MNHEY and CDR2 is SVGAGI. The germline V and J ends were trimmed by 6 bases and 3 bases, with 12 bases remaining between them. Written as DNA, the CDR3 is TGTGCCAGCAGACCTGGACAGCTCAATCAGCCCCAGCATTTT. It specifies CASRPGQLNQPQHF.

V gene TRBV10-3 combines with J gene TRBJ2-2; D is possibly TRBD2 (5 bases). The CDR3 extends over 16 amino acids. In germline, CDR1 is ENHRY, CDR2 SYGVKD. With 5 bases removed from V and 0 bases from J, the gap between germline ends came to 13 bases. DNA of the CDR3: TGTGCCATCAGTCGGAACGGGAACGCGAACACCGGGGAGCTGTTTTTT. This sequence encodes CAISRNGNANTGELFF.

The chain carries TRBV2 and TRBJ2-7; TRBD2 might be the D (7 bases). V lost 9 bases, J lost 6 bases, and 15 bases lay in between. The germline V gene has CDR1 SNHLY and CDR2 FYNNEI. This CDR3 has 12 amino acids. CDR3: CASSGGQPEQYF. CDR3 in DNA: TGTGCCAGTTCGGGGGGACAACCCGAGCAGTACTTC.